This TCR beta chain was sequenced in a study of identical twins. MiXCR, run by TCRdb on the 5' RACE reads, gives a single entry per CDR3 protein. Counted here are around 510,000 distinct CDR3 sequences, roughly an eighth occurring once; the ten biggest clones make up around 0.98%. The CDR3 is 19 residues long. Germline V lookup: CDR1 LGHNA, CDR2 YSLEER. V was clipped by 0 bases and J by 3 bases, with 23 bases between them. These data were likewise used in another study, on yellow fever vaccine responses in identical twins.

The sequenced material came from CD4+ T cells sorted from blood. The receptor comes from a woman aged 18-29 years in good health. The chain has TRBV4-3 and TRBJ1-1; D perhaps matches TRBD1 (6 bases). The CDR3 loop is CASSQDRGVGTQGDTEAFF. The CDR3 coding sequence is TGCGCCAGCAGCCAAGATAGGGGGGTAGGGACTCAAGGGGACACTGAAGCTTTCTTT.